This T cell receptor (beta chain) was obtained from a study of CD8+ T cells in alopecia areata. Turning to the study itself: The study gave treated patients oral tofacitinib at 5 to 10 mg twice daily.

General study results and limits: It was lesional scalp, especially alopecia totalis/universalis, that showed higher clonality than normal scalp. Between patients, shared TCR sequences were less clear than in mice. This was possibly due in part to HLA diversity in the patient population.

Isolated RNA was reverse transcribed into cDNA used as the sequencing template. Profiled with immunoSEQ multiplex PCR; TCRdb holds only in-frame clones, not every one. The sample includes 170,000 or so clones, almost 65% of them seen just once. Germline lookup yields CDR1 SGHVS and CDR2 FNYEAQ. This CDR3 spans 17 amino acids. V was cut by 1 base and J by 4 bases, with 16 bases left in between. Alopecia areata patients provided lesional scalp punch biopsies and peripheral blood, both collected for the study. Points on this clone: Antigen specificity is unknown.

The V gene is TRBV7-6, the J gene TRBJ2-2, with D perhaps assigned TRBD1 or TRBD2 (7 bases each). The clonotype was recovered from a human donor with alopecia areata. Specimen: CD4+ T cells sorted from blood, collected at week 0. CDR3 bases: TGTGCCAGCAGCTTAGGAGGGAGGGACAGACTCACCGGGGAGCTGTTTTTT. Amino acids: CASSLGGRDRLTGELFF.